The entry below describes one TCR beta chain. Its antigen target is currently unknown. No base quality values were provided; no much bigger clone lies one nucleotide off. About 18-55 mg of tumor tissue was diced and typically yielded more than 3 ug of DNA. The study profiled bulk TCR beta-chain repertoires in matched peripheral blood, tumor and adjacent normal breast tissue taken from approximately 16 patients with early-stage breast cancer. After resection, visually identified tumor tissue was excised and placed in prechilled RNAlater. Tumor tissue (about 20-50 mg) was diced and then homogenized with a TissueLyser II in RLTplus buffer containing beta-mercaptoethanol and antifoaming agent. The Qiagen AllPrep DNA/RNA Mini kit was used to extract genomic DNA. This sample stems from a study of early stage breast cancer tumors listed by TCRdb under 2017. Background for the entire study: Of the approximately 15 invasive breast tumors, about a dozen were found to be estrogen receptor-positive, progesterone receptor-positive and HER2-negative. On average, each sample had 9.5 to 10-fold read coverage. Across all samples, 2 million to 3 million templates representing over a million unique clonotypes were detected. Of the 12 ER+/PR+/HER2- tumors, eight were classified as invasive ductal carcinomas and four as invasive lobular carcinomas.

Broader findings and caveats from the paper: Because the cohort was small, a breakdown by tumor subtype could not be done. Chain pairing and functional markers such as CD4, CD8 and FOXP3 were missed by bulk genomic DNA sequencing of unsorted cells. Greater similarity was observed between blood and normal breast repertoires than between blood and tumor repertoires, and tumor was distinguished from normal in 14 of 16 patients when each tissue was compared with blood. Tumors showed roughly 2.7-fold higher T cell density and higher clonality than adjacent normal breast tissue. Enriched TCRB sequences shared across patients were found to be mostly commonly generated sequences that were unlikely to play an important role in the tumor microenvironment.

Measured from the cysteine to the phenylalanine, the CDR3 is 15 residues long. This entry keeps only the CDR3 DNA: 45 bases, framed from base 1. CDR1 and CDR2, looked up from the germline V gene (reference sequence), are MNHEY and SMNVEV. For this chain, trimming is 4 bases at the V end and 8 bases at the J end, and the number of junction bases without a gene match is 5. Each sample was amplified in two independent genomic DNA replicates, using 0.5 ug for blood and around 1.6 ug for tumor or normal breast. TCRB sequencing of genomic DNA was carried out with the ImmunoSeq Intro kit according to the manufacturer's instructions. Multiplex PCR was run for roughly 33 cycles using proprietary primers and spike-in control sequences for absolute quantification. Single-end 150-bp reads were used to sequence an 87-bp fragment spanning the CDR3 and the flanking V and J genes. Seven samples, with two replicates for each sample, were multiplexed per lane of an Illumina MiSeq using version 3.0 chemistry. The original methods were these. The vendor's proprietary pipeline handled the raw data processing, merging both replicates into a single result for each sample. To define clonotypes, the study grouped productive rearrangements that shared the V-gene family, CDR3 amino acid sequence and J-gene segment. Clonality was calculated as 1 minus the normalized Shannon entropy (Pielou evenness) of TCRB abundances. T cell density was estimated by dividing total templates by the number of input cells inferred from the DNA input amount. Total repertoire diversity and clonality were estimated with Recon using default parameters. A clonotype counted as tumor-enriched if its abundance in tumor exceeded 0.1% and was at least 32-fold higher than its abundance in normal breast. This immuneACCESS table, as held by TCRdb, lists in-frame sequences with V and J called but not all clones. Of the missing ones, under half trace to an unresolved V gene in checked studies; the others have no known cause. That table is the source of V, J and clone size, and D and trimming were worked out from the DNA. The sample records some 25,000 clones, about 70% of which are singletons. About 10% of the sample is in the top ten clones.

The sequence links TRBV27 to TRBJ2-1, with 13 bases in between that match TRBD2. The TCR originated in a person in their sixties or seventies with breast cancer. Sequenced input: breast tumor tissue. The DNA sequence reads TGTGCCAGCAGTTACACTAGCGGGAGGGCAGATGAGCAGTTCTTC. Its protein is CASSYTSGRADEQFF.